Shown below are 26 T cell receptor beta chains from a single sample sequenced in a study of Ad26.COV2.S vaccination and SARS-CoV-2 variants. Regarding treatment: over 15 received Ad26.COV2.S at low or high dose, single or two shots; 5 received placebo; per-sample allocation not given. Sampling happened 63 days after the first vaccine or placebo injection. The protocol was immunoSEQ multiplex PCR, while the TCRdb copy is restricted to in-frame clones and leaves out a portion. This sample has 380,000 or so clones, with about 87% found just once. The source material was peripheral blood, sampled in a trial of Ad26.COV2.S vaccine versus placebo. Source of these receptors: a person between 18 and 59 years old who received the Ad26.COV2.S COVID-19 vaccine or a placebo.

J is TRBJ1-2 and V is TRBV13; 10 bases are a match to TRBD1. This CDR3 comprises 15 residues. With V trimmed by 5 bases and J by 4 bases, 7 bases remained unmatched. The germline gives CDR1 PRHDT, CDR2 FYEKMQ (reference sequence). The CDR3 nucleotides read TGTGCCAGCAGCCCCATGACAGGGGGCGGCTATGGCTACACCTTC. Amino acids: CASSPMTGGGYGYTF.

J is TRBJ1-1 and V is TRBV7-3; 8 nucleotides agree with TRBD1. CDR1 and CDR2 (germline): SGHTA, FQGTGA. V lost 6 bases, J lost 5 bases, and 5 bases stayed unmatched. CDR3 length: 13 amino acids. CDR3 coding DNA: TGTGCCAGCAGTTGGGGGGACAGGACTGAAGCTTTCTTT. Translated: CASSWGDRTEAFF.

The rearrangement joins TRBV27 to TRBJ2-3, with D uncertain. Trimming left V 10 bases short and J 2 bases short, with 22 bases between. The CDR3 spans 16 residues. In germline, CDR1 is MNHEY, CDR2 SMNVEV (reference sequence). CDR3 protein: CATQRVPPYSTDTQYF. CDR3 DNA sequence: TGTGCCACCCAACGGGTGCCCCCGTACTCCACAGATACGCAGTATTTT.

This clone was counted once. Being one base from a much bigger clone, this may be a read error. This sample also contains other DNA sequences that code for the same CDR3. This chain uses TRBV18 with TRBJ1-3; D is uncertain. Germline values: CDR1 KGHSH, CDR2 LQKENI. V was shortened by 6 bases and J by 0 bases, with 9 bases between the two germline ends. The CDR3 runs 14 residues. The CDR3 is CASSPGSSGNTIYF. The CDR3, as DNA: TGTGCCAGCTCCCCCGGGAGCTCTGGAAACACCATATATTTT.

The chain employs TRBV9 and TRBJ2-1; TRBD2 agrees at 7 bases. The CDR3 extends over 15 amino acids. The V and J ends lost 4 bases and 7 bases, in that order; junction bases with no gene match: 11. Per germline, CDR1 SGDLS and CDR2 YYNGEE. The CDR3 DNA follows: TGTGCCAGCAGCCCCCCCTGGGCGGGAGTAAATGAGCAGTTCTTC. Its translation: CASSPPWAGVNEQFF.

V gene TRBV7-2 combines with J gene TRBJ1-1; tentative D call: TRBD1 (5 bases). Trimming shortened V by 2 bases and J by 4 bases, and 8 bases separated the two germline ends. The CDR3 covers 13 residues. CDR1 is SGHTA, CDR2 FQGNSA, per germline. The CDR3 here is CASSLSGRTEAFF. DNA for the CDR3: TGTGCCAGCAGCTTATCAGGGCGCACTGAAGCTTTCTTT.

The CDR3 region has the DNA TGTGCCAGCAGCTTAGGTGTCTCTAATTCCAATGAGCAGTTCTTC. This encodes CASSLGVSNSNEQFF. The genes are TRBV7-2 and TRBJ2-1, with D unclear. This CDR3 comprises 15 residues. Trimming pared 1 base from V and 6 bases from J, leaving 13 bases between. The germline gives CDR1 SGHTA, CDR2 FQGNSA.

Comment on this clone: The same CDR3 arises from other DNA sequences in this sample as well. The chain joins TRBV19 to TRBJ1-3; D not certain. Germline V gene data show CDR1 as LNHDA and CDR2 as SQIVND (reference sequence). Trimming took off 4 bases at V and 0 bases at J, with 4 bases between the two ends. This CDR3 region has 13 residues. The CDR3 DNA is TGTGCCAGTAGTACAGACTCTGGAAACACCATATATTTT. It encodes CASSTDSGNTIYF.

J is TRBJ1-2 and V is TRBV28; D gene uncertain. The germline CDR1 and CDR2 sequences are MDHEN and SYDVKM. The CDR3 loop spans 10 amino acids. The V gene lost 8 bases and the J gene lost 6 bases, with 7 bases spanning the gap. The CDR3 spells CASRGNGYTF. The CDR3 nucleotides read TGTGCCAGCCGGGGAAATGGCTACACCTTC.

In the case of this clone: The junction and the germline gene differ at one end; a read error may be behind it. V usage is TRBV3-1 (or the pseudogene TRBV3-2) and J usage is TRBJ2-2; D not resolved. In germline, CDR1 is LGHDT, CDR2 YNNKEL (reference sequence). This CDR3 is 17 amino acids long. CDR3 region: CASSQDHYSIPSRELFF. CDR3 nucleotide sequence: TGTGCCAGCAGTCAAGATCACTATTCAATCCCCTCCCGGGAGCTGTTTTTT.

This clone was recorded once. The chain recombines TRBV7-9 with TRBJ2-7, with a tentative D call TRBD1 (5 bases). This CDR3 contains 16 residues. V lost 2 bases to trimming and J lost 1 base, with 15 bases between them. Germline V lookup: CDR1 SEHNR, CDR2 FQNEAQ (reference sequence). The CDR3, as DNA: TGTGCCAGCAGCTTATTTGCTGGACACTTTTCCTACGAGCAGTACTTC. Protein product: CASSLFAGHFSYEQYF.

The gene calls are TRBV10-2 and TRBJ1-5; maybe TRBD1 (6 bases). Trimming removed 6 bases from V and 0 bases from J, with 9 bases in between. Germline V lookup: CDR1 WSHSY, CDR2 SAAADI. The CDR3 is 14 residues long. The CDR3 DNA reads TGCGCCAGCAGACCGGGACATAGCAATCAGCCCCAGCATTTT. Protein: CASRPGHSNQPQHF.

This clone has only a few counts. This chain uses TRBV7-3 with TRBJ2-2; possible D gene TRBD1, 5 bases. V shed 5 bases and J shed 0 bases, with 16 bases lying between them. The CDR3 spans 17 residues. Germline V gene sequence: CDR1 SGHTA, CDR2 FQGTGA. The CDR3 is CASSHLKGATNTGELFF. CDR3 in DNA: TGTGCCAGCAGCCATTTAAAAGGGGCTACGAACACCGGGGAGCTGTTTTTT. Combining the CDR3 with reference TRBV7-3 and TRBJ2-2 gives the whole variable domain GAGVSQTPSNKVTEKGKYVELRCDPISGHTALYWYRQSLGQGPEFLIYFQGTGAADDSGLPNDRFFAVRPEGSVSTLKIQRTERGDSAVYLCASSHLKGATNTGELFFGEGSRLTVL.

The chain recombines TRBV3-1 (or the pseudogene TRBV3-2) with TRBJ2-2; the match to TRBD2 covers 14 bases. The CDR3 extends over 19 amino acids. V shed 1 base, J shed 0 bases, and the junction held 4 bases outside the gene matches. CDR1 LGHDT and CDR2 YNNKEL come from the germline V gene (reference sequence). CDR3 nucleotides: TGTGCCAGCAGCCAAGGACTAGCGGGGGGGCACCCGAACACCGGGGAGCTGTTTTTT. It translates to CASSQGLAGGHPNTGELFF.

The chain joins TRBV5-4 to TRBJ1-1; D might be TRBD1 (5 bases). Germline V gene data show CDR1 as SGHNT and CDR2 as YYREEE (reference sequence). This CDR3 contains 12 residues. V was clipped by 2 bases and J by 7 bases, with 9 bases between them. The CDR3 region has the DNA TGTGCCAGCAGCTTACTGGGGGTTGAAGCTTTCTTT. Protein: CASSLLGVEAFF.

This clone was seen only a few times. J is TRBJ1-5 and V is TRBV29-1; 9 bases are a match to TRBD1. The trim removed 4 bases at V and 7 bases at J, leaving 5 bases unmatched. CDR1 is SQVTM and CDR2 is ANQGSEA in the germline V gene. The CDR3 consists of 13 residues. CDR3 amino acids: CSVAQGAVQPQHF. CDR3 in DNA: TGCAGCGTTGCACAGGGGGCGGTCCAGCCCCAGCATTTT.

This clone was seen a handful of times. The CDR3 loop reads CASKQGGSGYTF. The DNA of the CDR3 is TGTGCCAGCAAACAGGGCGGGTCTGGCTACACCTTC. The rearrangement joins TRBV6-5 to TRBJ1-2, with D maybe TRBD1 (6 bases). The CDR3 is made up of 12 amino acids. Germline CDR1 is MNHEY and CDR2 is SVGAGI. V was trimmed by 7 bases and J by 7 bases, leaving 13 bases between them.

The rearrangement joins TRBV5-8 to TRBJ2-5; D ambiguous. The CDR3 contains 17 residues. The V gene's germline CDR1 is SGHTS and CDR2 YDEGEE. Trimming removed 1 base at V and 3 bases at J, with 19 bases between. CDR3 coding DNA: TGTGCCAGCAGCTTGTGGGCCCCTTGGTTCGTAAAAGAGACCCAGTACTTC. Translation: CASSLWAPWFVKETQYF. Combining the CDR3 with reference TRBV5-8 and TRBJ2-5 gives the whole variable domain EAGVTQSPTHLIKTRGQQATLRCSPISGHTSVYWYQQALGLGLQFLLWYDEGEERNRGNFPPRFSGRQFPNYSSELNVNALELEDSALYLCASSLWAPWFVKETQYFGPGTRLLVL.

This clone was detected once. The chain employs TRBV7-2 and TRBJ1-1; D not resolved. This CDR3 comprises 14 residues. V lost 5 bases to trimming and J lost 0 bases, with 10 bases between them. Germline V lookup: CDR1 SGHTA, CDR2 FQGNSA. The CDR3 sequence is CASSPGFMNTEAFF. CDR3 coding DNA: TGTGCCAGCAGCCCTGGATTCATGAACACTGAAGCTTTCTTT.

V is TRBV18 and J is TRBJ2-7; 12 bases align to TRBD2. Germline loops: CDR1 KGHSH, CDR2 LQKENI. The V gene end was trimmed by 6 bases and the J gene end by 8 bases; junction bases not matched to a gene: 8. The CDR3 totals 14 residues. This CDR3 is CASSPTSGRSQQYF. CDR3 DNA: TGTGCCAGCTCCCCAACTAGCGGGAGGTCGCAGCAGTACTTC.

The chain couples TRBV4-1 to TRBJ2-1, with 7 bases matching TRBD2. The CDR3 has 17 residues. Germline CDR1 reads MGHRA; CDR2 reads YSYEKL. The V segment lost 0 bases and the J segment 7 bases; nucleotides outside the gene matches: 12. The CDR3 coding sequence is TGCGCCAGCAGCCAAGAAGGTCGCGGGGGTCTAGGTAATGAGCAGTTCTTC. It encodes CASSQEGRGGLGNEQFF.

The rearrangement joins TRBV14 to TRBJ1-6, with D unresolved. This CDR3 is built from 13 residues. V was pared by 1 base and J by 3 bases, with 1 base between. Germline CDR1 reads SGHDN; CDR2 reads FVKESK. The CDR3 loop is CASSQGYNSPLHF. The DNA for the CDR3 is TGTGCCAGCAGCCAAGGCTATAATTCACCCCTCCACTTT. The full variable domain, rest sourced from reference TRBV14 and TRBJ1-6, is EAGVTQFPSHSVIEKGQTVTLRCDPISGHDNLYWYRRVMGKEIKFLLHFVKESKQDESGMPNNRFLAERTGGTYSTLKVQPAELEDSGVYFCASSQGYNSPLHFGNGTRLTVT.

V is TRBV30 and J is TRBJ1-4; D is unresolved. Germline V gene sequence: CDR1 GTSNPN, CDR2 SVGIG (reference sequence). The CDR3 loop spans 17 amino acids. V lost 3 bases, J lost 0 bases, and 17 bases lay in between. The CDR3 sequence is CAWRTHPLKPTNEKLFF. CDR3 in DNA: TGTGCCTGGAGGACCCATCCTCTAAAACCAACTAATGAAAAACTGTTTTTT.

The chain couples TRBV18 to TRBJ1-1, with 7 bases lining up with TRBD1. V shed 0 bases, J shed 10 bases, and the junction held 2 bases outside the gene matches. Germline CDR1 reads KGHSH; CDR2 reads LQKENI. CDR3 length: 12 amino acids. CDR3 sequence reads: CASSPPEGAAFF. CDR3 nucleotides: TGTGCCAGCTCACCACCTGAGGGGGCAGCTTTCTTT. Looking up the rest from reference TRBV18 and TRBJ1-1 gives the full variable domain: NAGVMQNPRHLVRRRGQEARLRCSPMKGHSHVYWYRQLPEEGLKFMVYLQKENIIDESGMPKERFSAEFPKEGPSILRIQQVVRGDSAAYFCASSPPEGAAFFGQGTRLTVV.

This chain links TRBV5-1 with TRBJ2-2, with TRBD1 as a possible D gene (5 bases). Trimming stripped 6 bases from V and 1 base from J, with 16 bases between. In germline, CDR1 is SGHRS, CDR2 YFSETQ. The CDR3 is made up of 16 amino acids. In nucleotides, the CDR3 is TGCGCCAGCACCTCACCAGGGTTAGGGAACACCGGGGAGCTGTTTTTT. Protein product: CASTSPGLGNTGELFF.

The chain couples TRBV5-4 to TRBJ2-1; TRBD2 agrees at 8 bases. CDR1 and CDR2 from the germline V gene are SGHNT and YYREEE (reference sequence). The CDR3 sequence is 15 residues long. J was trimmed by 4 bases and V by 1 base; bases with no gene match: 4. CDR3 residues: CASSLRSGMYNEQFF. CDR3 DNA sequence: TGTGCCAGCAGCTTGCGTAGCGGGATGTACAATGAGCAGTTCTTC.